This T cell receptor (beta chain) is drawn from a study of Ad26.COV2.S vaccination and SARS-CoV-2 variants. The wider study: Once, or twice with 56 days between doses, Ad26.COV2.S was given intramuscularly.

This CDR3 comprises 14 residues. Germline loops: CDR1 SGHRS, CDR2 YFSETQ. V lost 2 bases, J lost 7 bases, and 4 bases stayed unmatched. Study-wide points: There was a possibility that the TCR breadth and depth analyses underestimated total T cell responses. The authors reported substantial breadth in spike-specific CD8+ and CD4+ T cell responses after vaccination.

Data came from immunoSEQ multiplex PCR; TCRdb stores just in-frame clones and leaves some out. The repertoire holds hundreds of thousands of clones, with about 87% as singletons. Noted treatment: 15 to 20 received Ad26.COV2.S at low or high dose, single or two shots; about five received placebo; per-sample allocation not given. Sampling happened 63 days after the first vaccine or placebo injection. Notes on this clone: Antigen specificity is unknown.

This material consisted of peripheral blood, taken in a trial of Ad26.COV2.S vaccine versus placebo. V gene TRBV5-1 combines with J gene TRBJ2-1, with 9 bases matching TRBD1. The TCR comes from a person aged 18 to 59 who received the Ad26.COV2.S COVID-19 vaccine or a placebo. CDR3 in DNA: TGCGCCAGCAGCTTAACCGGGACAGGGAATGAGCAGTTCTTC. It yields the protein CASSLTGTGNEQFF.